These T cell receptor beta chains were read from a single sample in a study of beta chain features in type 1 diabetes. Sequencing was performed with immunoSEQ multiplex PCR; in TCRdb, only in-frame clones are kept and a portion is missing. This sample has 250,000 to 350,000 clones, with around 15% found just once. Sequencing was carried out using central memory CD4+ T cells from blood. Receptor source: a man aged 30 to 39 in good health. Both conserved end residues are part of each CDR3. D genes are given only for firm matches. Clone size appears in some rows only: once, few, many, or a class for an expanded clone.

DNA	CDR3	D	V	J	size
TGTGCCAGTGAGGGGGAGGCGGGAGGAAGGTCAGATACGCAGTATTTT	CASEGEAGGRSDTQYF	TRBD2	TRBV19	TRBJ2-3	few
TGTGCCAGCAGCACAGAGACTAGCGGCACAGATACGCAGTATTTT	CASSTETSGTDTQYF	TRBD2	TRBV25-1	TRBJ2-3	.
TGTGCCTGGGGCCCGACAGGGCGGGTCACCTACAATGAGCAGTTCTTC	CAWGPTGRVTYNEQFF	TRBD1	TRBV30	TRBJ2-1	few
TGCAGTGCTAGTAAGGACAGAACCAACTTC	CSASKDRTNF	.	TRBV20-1	TRBJ2-5	few
TGTGCCATCAGTGGTAGGCCAGGGGTCGGTTCACCCCTCCACTTT	CAISGRPGVGSPLHF	.	TRBV10-3	TRBJ1-6	few
TGTGCCAGCAGCCCAGGCCGACAGGAGAATTCACCCCTCCACTTT	CASSPGRQENSPLHF	.	TRBV5-4	TRBJ1-6	few
TGTGCCAGCATTGCGACTGGGGCTAGCGTCCGAGTCCAAACCGGGGAGCTGTTTTTT	CASIATGASVRVQTGELFF	.	TRBV6-4	TRBJ2-2	.
TGCGCCAGCAGCTTGAATGGACAGGGAAAATATGGCTACACCTTC	CASSLNGQGKYGYTF	TRBD1	TRBV5-1	TRBJ1-2	few
TGCGCCAGCAGCTTTATTGGCGGAGCCAGCAGCGGGGAGCTGTTTTTT	CASSFIGGASSGELFF	.	TRBV5-1	TRBJ2-2	few
TGCAGCGTTCCGGGACAAGGATTAACTGAAGCTTTCTTT	CSVPGQGLTEAFF	.	TRBV29-1	TRBJ1-1	.
TGTGCCAGCAGCTTAGGACTAGCCGAAAATGAGCAGTTCTTC	CASSLGLAENEQFF	TRBD2	TRBV7-9	TRBJ2-1	.
TGTGCCAGCAGCCCAGACGCCGGGCGAAGCACAGATACGCAGTATTTT	CASSPDAGRSTDTQYF	.	TRBV9	TRBJ2-3	.
TGTGCCAGCAGCACCCGGACAGTGGGGACTGAAGCTTTCTTT	CASSTRTVGTEAFF	.	TRBV11-2	TRBJ1-1	few
TGTGCCAGCAGTTTAGAGCCAGGGGCCGACACTGAAGCTTTCTTT	CASSLEPGADTEAFF	.	TRBV27	TRBJ1-1	few
TGCGCCAGCAGCTTGGCGTGGTCAGAGACCCAGTACTTC	CASSLAWSETQYF	.	TRBV5-1	TRBJ2-5	.
TGTGCCAGCAGTGGGTACAGGGTAGTAGGCACTGAAGCTTTCTTT	CASSGYRVVGTEAFF	.	TRBV6-1	TRBJ1-1	few
TGTGCCAGCAGTGTTCAGGGGCCTTACAATGAGCAGTTCTTC	CASSVQGPYNEQFF	.	TRBV6-1	TRBJ2-1	.
TGCAGCGTAGGACAGGATCGTTACAATGAGCAGTTCTTC	CSVGQDRYNEQFF	TRBD1	TRBV29-1	TRBJ2-1	few
TGCGCCAGCAGGTTGACGGGGGATAACTATGGCTACACCTTC	CASRLTGDNYGYTF	.	TRBV5-1	TRBJ1-2	few
TGTGCCAGCAGCTTATTTCCCGGAACCCAGTACTTC	CASSLFPGTQYF	.	TRBV5-6	TRBJ2-5	few
TGTGCCAGCAGCTTAGAACCTCTCGGGACCATATATTTT	CASSLEPLGTIYF	.	TRBV11-2	TRBJ1-3	few
TGCGCCAGCAGCCTCCAAAACATTCAGTACTTC	CASSLQNIQYF	.	TRBV5-1	TRBJ2-4	few
TGCAGCGTTGAACTGGGAGATACGCAGTATTTT	CSVELGDTQYF	.	TRBV29-1	TRBJ2-3	few
TGTGCCTGGCAACAGGGTAATCAGCCCCAGCATTTT	CAWQQGNQPQHF	.	TRBV30	TRBJ1-5	many
TGTGCCAGCAGCTTAGTCGCTAGCGGGAGATATACTGAGCAGTTCTTC	CASSLVASGRYTEQFF	TRBD2	TRBV7-2	TRBJ2-1	.
TGTGCCAGCAGTGGTACTGGAGGGAACAATCAGCCCCAGCATTTT	CASSGTGGNNQPQHF	.	TRBV25-1	TRBJ1-5	few
TGTGCCAGTAGTACGGGACACCCGGGAGAGACCCAGTACTTC	CASSTGHPGETQYF	.	TRBV19	TRBJ2-5	.
TGTGCCAGTAGCCACACAGGGGGCATGAACATTCAGTACTTC	CASSHTGGMNIQYF	TRBD1	TRBV19	TRBJ2-4	few
TGTGCCAGCAGCCGGGACAGGGTGCTAAACATTCAGTACTTC	CASSRDRVLNIQYF	TRBD1	TRBV5-6	TRBJ2-4	.